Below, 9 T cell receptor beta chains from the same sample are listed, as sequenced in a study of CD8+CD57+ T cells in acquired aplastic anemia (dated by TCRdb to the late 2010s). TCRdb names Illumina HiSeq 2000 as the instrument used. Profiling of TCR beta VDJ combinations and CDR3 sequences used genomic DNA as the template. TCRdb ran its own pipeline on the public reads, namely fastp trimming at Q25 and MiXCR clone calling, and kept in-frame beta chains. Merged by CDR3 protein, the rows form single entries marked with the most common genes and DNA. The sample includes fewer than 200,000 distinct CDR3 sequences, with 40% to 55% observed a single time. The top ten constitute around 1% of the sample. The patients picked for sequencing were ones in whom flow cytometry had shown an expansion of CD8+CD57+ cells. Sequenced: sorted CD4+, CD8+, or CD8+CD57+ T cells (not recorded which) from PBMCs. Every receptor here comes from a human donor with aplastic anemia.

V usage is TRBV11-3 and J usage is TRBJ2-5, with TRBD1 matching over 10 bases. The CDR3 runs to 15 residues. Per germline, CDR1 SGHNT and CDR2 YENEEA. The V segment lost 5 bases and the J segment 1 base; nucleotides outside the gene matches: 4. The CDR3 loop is CASSPGTGAQETQYF. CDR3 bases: TGTGCCAGCAGCCCGGGGACAGGGGCCCAAGAGACCCAGTACTTC.

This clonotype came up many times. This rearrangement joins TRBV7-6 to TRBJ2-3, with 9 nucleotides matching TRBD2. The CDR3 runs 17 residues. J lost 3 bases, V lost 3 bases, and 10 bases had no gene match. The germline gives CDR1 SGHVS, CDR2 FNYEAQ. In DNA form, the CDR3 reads TGTGCCAGCAGCTTGGGACGTATAGCGGGGGAGACAGATACGCAGTATTTT. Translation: CASSLGRIAGETDTQYF. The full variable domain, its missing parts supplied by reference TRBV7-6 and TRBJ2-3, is GAGVSQSPRYKVTKRGQDVALRCDPISGHVSLYWYRQALGQGPEFLTYFNYEAQQDKSGLPNDRFSAERPEGSISTLTIQRTEQRDSAMYRCASSLGRIAGETDTQYFGPGTRLTVL.

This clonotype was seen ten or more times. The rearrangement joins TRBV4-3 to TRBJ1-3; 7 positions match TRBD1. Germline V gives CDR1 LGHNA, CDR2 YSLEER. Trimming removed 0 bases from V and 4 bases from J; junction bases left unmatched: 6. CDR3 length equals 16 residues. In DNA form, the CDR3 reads TGCGCCAGCAGCCAAGATTTGCAGGGGGAGGGAAACACCATATATTTT. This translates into CASSQDLQGEGNTIYF.

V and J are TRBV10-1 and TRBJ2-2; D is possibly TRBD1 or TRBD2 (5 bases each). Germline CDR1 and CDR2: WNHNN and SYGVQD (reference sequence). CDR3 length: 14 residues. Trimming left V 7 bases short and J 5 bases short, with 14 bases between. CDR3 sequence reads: CASTGAQWTGELFF. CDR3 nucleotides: TGCGCCAGCACCGGGGCCCAATGGACCGGGGAGCTGTTTTTT.

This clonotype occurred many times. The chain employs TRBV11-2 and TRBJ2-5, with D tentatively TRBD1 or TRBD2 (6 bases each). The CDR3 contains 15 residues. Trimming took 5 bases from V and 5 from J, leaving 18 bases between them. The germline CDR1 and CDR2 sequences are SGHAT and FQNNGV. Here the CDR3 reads CASSNTGGPRETQYF. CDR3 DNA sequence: TGTGCCAGCAGCAACACCGGGGGCCCCCGTGAGACCCAGTACTTC.

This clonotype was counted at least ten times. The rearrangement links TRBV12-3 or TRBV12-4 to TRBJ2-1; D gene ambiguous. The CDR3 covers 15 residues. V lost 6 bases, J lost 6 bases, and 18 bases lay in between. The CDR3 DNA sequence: TGTGCCAGCAGCCCGCGACCAGGATCGATCAATGAGCAGTTCTTC. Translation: CASSPRPGSINEQFF.

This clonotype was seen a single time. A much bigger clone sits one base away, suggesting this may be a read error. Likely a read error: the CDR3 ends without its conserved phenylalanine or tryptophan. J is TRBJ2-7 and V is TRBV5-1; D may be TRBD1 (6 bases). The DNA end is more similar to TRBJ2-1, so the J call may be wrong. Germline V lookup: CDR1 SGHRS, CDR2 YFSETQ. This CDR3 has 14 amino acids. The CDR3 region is CASRRDNSYNEQFL. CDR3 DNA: TGCGCCAGCAGAAGGGACAACTCCTACAATGAGCAGTTCCTC.

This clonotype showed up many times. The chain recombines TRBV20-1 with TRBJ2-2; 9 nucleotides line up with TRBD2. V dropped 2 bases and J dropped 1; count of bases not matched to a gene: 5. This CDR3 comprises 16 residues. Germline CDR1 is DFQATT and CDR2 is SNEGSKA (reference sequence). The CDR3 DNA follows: TGCAGTGCTAGACTAGCGGGGCCCGAGAACACCGGGGAGCTGTTTTTT. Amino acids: CSARLAGPENTGELFF.

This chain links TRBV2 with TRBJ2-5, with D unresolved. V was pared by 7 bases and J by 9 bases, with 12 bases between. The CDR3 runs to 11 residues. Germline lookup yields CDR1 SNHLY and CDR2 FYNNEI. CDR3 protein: CASTISWSQYF. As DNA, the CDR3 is TGTGCCAGCACAATTAGTTGGTCCCAGTACTTC.